Listed below are T cell receptor beta chains from one sample, sequenced in a study of OX40 agonist ivuxolimab in advanced cancers. Method: immunoSEQ multiplex PCR; TCRdb's copy keeps in-frame clones and lacks some. The data hold about 30,000 clones, with over 60% observed a single time. The sequences come from CD4+ or CD8+ T cells sorted from blood, collected in a trial of the OX40 agonist ivuxolimab. These receptor sequences come from an adult with an advanced solid tumor such as melanoma, head and neck, liver or kidney cancer. CDR3s include the opening cysteine and the closing phenylalanine or tryptophan. Expanded clones get a size class; other rows say once, few or many, or leave the size out.

clone size: NA; V gene: TRBV19; J gene: TRBJ1-6; CDR3 protein: CASSIGATASYNSPLHF
clone size: NA; V gene: TRBV28; J gene: TRBJ1-3; CDR3 protein: CASGMPAIGGNTIYF
clone size: NA; V gene: TRBV7-2; J gene: TRBJ2-2; CDR3 protein: CASRNGWATGELFF
clone size: few; V gene: TRBV25-1; J gene: TRBJ1-3; CDR3 protein: CASSATVSGNTIYF
clone size: NA; V gene: TRBV2; J gene: TRBJ2-7; CDR3 protein: CASSEAYEQYF
clone size: medium-sized; V gene: TRBV29-1; J gene: TRBJ1-1; CDR3 protein: CSVGDRGLFF
clone size: NA; V gene: TRBV6-5; J gene: TRBJ2-4; CDR3 protein: CASSYKGGENIQYF
clone size: NA; V gene: TRBV6-6; J gene: TRBJ1-5; CDR3 protein: CASSYSIFQPQHF
clone size: NA; V gene: TRBV15; J gene: TRBJ1-2; CDR3 protein: CATSRGQGIANYGYTF
clone size: NA; V gene: TRBV5-1; J gene: TRBJ2-5; CDR3 protein: CASSLVGGKETQYF